Shown below are 30 T cell receptor beta chains from a single sample sequenced in a study of shared clonotypes between healthy human individuals. Clones were sequenced by immunoSEQ multiplex PCR, and TCRdb holds only the in-frame ones, with some missing. In the table there are over 1.5 million clones, 95% to 99% of which are singletons. Sample: naive CD4+ T cells sorted from blood. Stated subset: CD45RA+ positively selected. The receptors originated from a young man in good health.

This rearrangement joins TRBV10-2 to TRBJ2-1, with 7 bases aligning to TRBD2. Germline V gene lookup returns CDR1 WSHSY and CDR2 SAAADI. The CDR3 covers 14 residues. V lost 8 bases to trimming and J lost 2 bases; unmatched junction nucleotides: 6. The chain's CDR3 is CASSAGAAYNEQFF. The CDR3 DNA sequence: TGCGCCAGCTCTGCGGGAGCGGCCTACAATGAGCAGTTCTTC.

The chain is built from TRBV10-3 and TRBJ2-2; D uncertain. This CDR3 region has 14 residues. The ends were cut back, 7 bases at V and 0 bases at J, with 9 bases in the middle. The germline V gene encodes CDR1 ENHRY and CDR2 SYGVKD. The DNA of the CDR3 is TGTGCCATCAAACGAGGACCGAACACCGGGGAGCTGTTTTTT. It codes for CAIKRGPNTGELFF.

This clone appeared once. CDR3 DNA sequence: TGTGCCAGCAGCGTAGTGGGGGCGCAAGATACGCAGTATTTT. This gives the protein CASSVVGAQDTQYF. V and J are TRBV9 and TRBJ2-3; the D gene is possibly TRBD1 (6 bases). The CDR3 covers 14 residues. V was cut by 0 bases and J by 5 bases, with 10 bases left in between. The germline CDR1 and CDR2 sequences are SGDLS and YYNGEE.

As to this clone: The same CDR3 can be traced to other DNA sequences in this sample. The J gene is TRBJ2-7, the V gene TRBV5-4; no clear D. The germline V gene has CDR1 SGHNT and CDR2 YYREEE (reference sequence). The CDR3 runs to 13 residues. The V end lost 1 base, the J end lost 2 bases, and 7 bases lay between the germline ends. This CDR3 reads CASSLPGTYEQYF. CDR3 nucleotides: TGTGCCAGCAGCTTGCCAGGTACCTACGAGCAGTACTTC.

The CDR3 here is CASSEDSLSNQPQHF. The CDR3 nucleotides are TGTGCCAGCAGTGAAGACAGCCTTAGCAATCAGCCCCAGCATTTT. The chain is built from TRBV2 and TRBJ1-5; D call uncertain. The CDR3 contains 15 residues. Germline V gene lookup returns CDR1 SNHLY and CDR2 FYNNEI. The V and J ends lost 1 base and 0 bases respectively, with 7 bases between them.

This chain joins TRBV6-1 and TRBJ2-2; 10 bases are a match to TRBD1. The CDR3 loop spans 18 amino acids. Germline trimming cut 4 bases from V and 5 bases from J; bases unmatched to any gene: 13. Germline lookup yields CDR1 MNHNS and CDR2 SASEGT. The DNA of the CDR3 is TGTGCCAGCAGTGCCCCGGTCTTCGGGACAGGGGTTACCGGGGAGCTGTTTTTT. This codes for CASSAPVFGTGVTGELFF.

CDR3 amino acids: CASSGFRDNYGYTF. The DNA for the CDR3 is TGTGCCAGTAGTGGCTTCCGGGACAACTATGGCTACACCTTC. The chain carries TRBV19 and TRBJ1-2; tentatively, D is TRBD1 (5 bases). The CDR3 covers 14 residues. With 5 bases removed from V and 2 bases from J, the gap between germline ends came to 12 bases. Looked up from germline, CDR1 is LNHDA and CDR2 is SQIVND (reference sequence).

The rearrangement joins TRBV5-7 to TRBJ2-7; D is uncertain. TRBV5-7 is filed as an ORF, its function uncertain. V was shortened by 0 bases and J by 3 bases, with 7 bases between the two germline ends. The CDR3 runs to 13 residues. CDR3 DNA: TGTGCCAGCAGCTTGGAACTAAGCTACGAGCAGTACTTC. Encoded protein: CASSLELSYEQYF.

This clone has a single count. The chain recombines TRBV1 with TRBJ2-7. TRBV1 is termed a pseudogene. This CDR3 is built from 14 residues. The CDR3 nucleotides are TGCACCAGCAGCCAAGCCCGCATGCTCTACGAGCAGTACTTC. Translated, it gives CTSSQARMLYEQYF.

The J gene is TRBJ1-5, the V gene TRBV6-1, with TRBD1 identical over 7 bases. The germline V gene encodes CDR1 MNHNS and CDR2 SASEGT. The CDR3 contains 14 residues. Trimming removed 6 bases from V and 2 bases from J; junction bases left unmatched: 4. CDR3 nucleotides: TGTGCCAGCAGGCGACAGGGCGGCAATCAGCCCCAGCATTTT. Amino acids: CASRRQGGNQPQHF.

The J gene is TRBJ1-5, the V gene TRBV5-1; D possibly corresponds to TRBD1 (5 bases). CDR1 is SGHRS, CDR2 YFSETQ, per germline. Trimming left V 4 bases short and J 3 bases short, with 11 bases between. This CDR3 region has 14 residues. As DNA, the CDR3 is TGCGCCAGCAGCCCTCAGGGAGCCAATCAGCCCCAGCATTTT. It translates to CASSPQGANQPQHF.

The gene calls are TRBV7-9 and TRBJ1-2; 8 bases are a match to TRBD1. Germline CDR1 is SEHNR and CDR2 is FQNEAQ (reference sequence). The CDR3 totals 18 residues. With V trimmed by 3 bases and J by 2 bases, 14 bases remained unmatched. The CDR3 region is CASSFRGQGAPENYGYTF. The CDR3 nucleotides read TGTGCCAGCAGCTTTCGCGGACAGGGCGCCCCGGAGAACTATGGCTACACCTTC.

The chain carries TRBV30 and TRBJ1-1; TRBD1 agrees at 7 bases. V lost 0 bases, J lost 6 bases, and 4 bases stayed unmatched. The germline gives CDR1 GTSNPN, CDR2 SVGIG (reference sequence). The CDR3 totals 13 residues. CDR3 nucleotides: TGTGCCTGGAGTGTAAGAGGGGGCTCTGAAGCTTTCTTT. Amino acid sequence: CAWSVRGGSEAFF.

This chain joins TRBV11-3 and TRBJ2-2; D not certain. In germline, CDR1 is SGHNT, CDR2 YENEEA. V was cut by 5 bases and J by 6 bases, with 16 bases left in between. The CDR3 runs 15 residues. The CDR3 protein is CASSLRAPFSGELFF. In DNA form, the CDR3 reads TGTGCCAGCAGCCTCCGGGCCCCCTTCTCCGGGGAGCTGTTTTTT.

This clone occurred a few times. V gene TRBV19 combines with J gene TRBJ1-5; D might be TRBD1 (5 bases). Trimming left V 5 bases short and J 6 bases short, with 8 bases between. The CDR3 totals 12 residues. Germline CDR1 and CDR2: LNHDA and SQIVND (reference sequence). This CDR3 reads CASSFQGQPQHF. CDR3 coding DNA: TGTGCCAGTAGTTTCCAGGGTCAGCCCCAGCATTTT.

The V call is TRBV7-2, the J call TRBJ2-7, with 14 bases matching TRBD2. J was trimmed by 6 bases and V by 5 bases; bases with no gene match: 12. Germline CDR1 and CDR2: SGHTA and FQGNSA. This CDR3 contains 17 residues. CDR3 sequence reads: CASSLIGTSGSNFEQYF. For the CDR3, the DNA is TGTGCCAGCAGCCTAATCGGGACTAGCGGGAGTAACTTCGAGCAGTACTTC.

The chain uses TRBV4-2 and TRBJ2-2; no clear D gene. The CDR3 extends over 16 amino acids. The V end lost 0 bases, the J end lost 11 bases, and 19 bases lay between the germline ends. CDR1 LGHNA and CDR2 YNFKEQ come from the germline V gene. The CDR3 region is CASSQETNRNLYELFF. The CDR3 coding sequence is TGTGCCAGCAGCCAAGAAACGAACCGGAATTTGTACGAGCTGTTTTTT.

The chain couples TRBV5-6 to TRBJ2-3; perhaps TRBD2 as D (5 bases). This CDR3 is built from 13 residues. Germline V gene sequence: CDR1 SGHDT, CDR2 YYEEEE. Trimming shortened V by 3 bases and J by 2 bases, and 7 bases separated the two germline ends. CDR3 nucleotides: TGTGCCAGCAGCTCGACTACCACAGATACGCAGTATTTT. Its translation: CASSSTTTDTQYF.

This chain links TRBV7-2 with TRBJ1-4, with 7 bases matching TRBD1. V trimming: 5 bases; J trimming: 13 bases; junction bases outside the gene matches: 10. Germline loops: CDR1 SGHTA, CDR2 FQGNSA. The CDR3 loop spans 13 amino acids. The CDR3 region is CASSESRDRGLFF. The CDR3 nucleotides read TGTGCCAGCAGCGAGTCCCGGGACAGAGGACTGTTTTTT.

The V call is TRBV6-5, the J call TRBJ1-5; D gene uncertain. V lost 0 bases to trimming and J lost 11 bases, with 14 bases between them. This CDR3 has 14 residues. The germline V gene encodes CDR1 MNHEY and CDR2 SVGAGI. This CDR3 is CASSYSRGSRAQHF. Written as DNA, the CDR3 is TGTGCCAGCAGTTACTCACGAGGGTCTAGGGCCCAGCATTTT.

V is TRBV10-3 and J is TRBJ2-1; perhaps TRBD2 as D (5 bases). The CDR3 extends over 15 amino acids. The germline gives CDR1 ENHRY, CDR2 SYGVKD. V was trimmed by 3 bases and J by 0 bases, leaving 9 bases between them. The CDR3 region has the DNA TGTGCCATCAGTGATACTAGTCGCTCCTACAATGAGCAGTTCTTC. This translates into CAISDTSRSYNEQFF.

The chain combines TRBV2 with TRBJ2-2, with D possibly TRBD1 on 5 matching bases. This CDR3 contains 12 residues. The germline V gene encodes CDR1 SNHLY and CDR2 FYNNEI. V was cut by 7 bases and J by 5 bases, with 8 bases left in between. This CDR3 reads CASKGLTGELFF. Written as DNA, the CDR3 is TGTGCCAGCAAGGGGCTGACCGGGGAGCTGTTTTTT.

The chain is built from TRBV18 and TRBJ1-5; TRBD1 matches 7 bases. This CDR3 is built from 14 residues. The V gene's germline CDR1 is KGHSH and CDR2 LQKENI. J was trimmed by 4 bases and V by 2 bases; bases with no gene match: 2. CDR3 amino acids: CASSPWGQNQPQHF. The DNA of the CDR3 is TGTGCCAGCTCACCATGGGGACAGAATCAGCCCCAGCATTTT.

V and J are TRBV7-2 and TRBJ2-3; TRBD2 agrees at 7 bases. From germline, CDR1 is SGHTA and CDR2 FQGNSA. V lost 0 bases and J lost 1; bases outside the gene matches: 4. This CDR3 is 16 amino acids long. CDR3 in DNA: TGTGCCAGCAGCTTAGCAGGCGGGAGCGGCACAGATACGCAGTATTTT. Translation gives CASSLAGGSGTDTQYF.

V usage is TRBV28 and J usage is TRBJ1-4, with TRBD1 as a possible D gene (5 bases). Trimming removed 8 bases from V and 4 bases from J, with 14 bases in between. From germline, CDR1 is MDHEN and CDR2 SYDVKM. The CDR3 has 14 residues. The CDR3 protein is CASVQIGGNEKLFF. CDR3 nucleotide sequence: TGTGCCAGCGTCCAAATCGGGGGTAATGAAAAACTGTTTTTT.

V is TRBV5-1 and J is TRBJ2-1; TRBD1 is a possible D gene (5 bases). Germline V lookup: CDR1 SGHRS, CDR2 YFSETQ. Deletions cut 4 bases from V and 7 bases from J, with 18 bases between. The CDR3 is 15 residues long. The CDR3: CASSLQELETNEQFF. The CDR3 nucleotides are TGCGCCAGCAGCCTACAGGAATTAGAAACTAATGAGCAGTTCTTC.

The chain is built from TRBV25-1 and TRBJ2-7, with 9 bases matching TRBD2. CDR1 and CDR2 from the germline V gene are MGHDK and SYGVNS. Germline trimming cut 1 base from V and 2 bases from J; bases unmatched to any gene: 9. This CDR3 spans 17 amino acids. The DNA of the CDR3 is TGTGCCAGCAGTGAATCAAAGGTCGGACTAGCGACCTACGAGCAGTACTTC. Translation: CASSESKVGLATYEQYF.

V is TRBV11-2 and J is TRBJ2-7; 9 bases are a match to TRBD2. Trimming took 5 bases from V and 1 from J; bases not matched to a gene: 15. Germline assignment: CDR1 SGHAT and CDR2 FQNNGV. The CDR3 sequence is 18 residues long. The DNA of the CDR3 is TGTGCCAGCAGCCTTCCCTGGGCTAGCGGGAAGGCGTCCTACGAGCAGTACTTC. Translation: CASSLPWASGKASYEQYF.

The chain joins TRBV19 to TRBJ2-1; D uncertain. The CDR3 is 13 amino acids. The V gene lost 6 bases and the J gene lost 9 bases, with 15 bases spanning the gap. Looked up from germline, CDR1 is LNHDA and CDR2 is SQIVND (reference sequence). CDR3 nucleotides: TGTGCCAGTAGCGCAAATTTTGGCGGTGAGCAGTTCTTC. It specifies CASSANFGGEQFF. Based on the CDR3 plus reference TRBV19 and TRBJ2-1, the full variable domain is DGGITQSPKYLFRKEGQNVTLSCEQNLNHDAMYWYRQDPGQGLRLIYYSQIVNDFQKGDIAEGYSVSREKKESFPLTVTSAQKNPTAFYLCASSANFGGEQFFGPGTRLTVL.

This clone was recorded only once. Other DNA sequences from this sample encode an identical CDR3 as well. This chain uses TRBV20-1 with TRBJ2-5, with D unresolved. Germline loops: CDR1 DFQATT, CDR2 SNEGSKA (reference sequence). V was shortened by 5 bases and J by 5 bases, with 9 bases between the two germline ends. The CDR3 has 11 residues. CDR3 DNA sequence: TGCAGTGCTCCCGTAGGGGAGACCCAGTACTTC. Its translation is CSAPVGETQYF.